This TCR beta chain derives from a study of blood T cell repertoires in COVID-19. Repertoires were generated with immunoSEQ multiplex PCR, while TCRdb's copy carries only in-frame clones and drops some. The sample gives 250,000 to 350,000 clones, roughly nine tenths of which show up once; under 3.5% is in the top ten. The junction had 3 bases not matched to a gene; V was cut back by 5 bases and J by 4 bases. The germline CDR1 and CDR2 sequences are SNHLY and FYNNEI. This CDR3 contains 15 residues. The chain joins TRBV2 to TRBJ2-3; 13 bases line up with TRBD2. Sequencing used PBMCs or T cells enriched from blood (not recorded which). The source is a woman aged 45-65 years who had recovered from COVID-19. CDR3 nucleotides: TGTGCCAGCAGTCGGACTAGCGGGAGTGCAGATACGCAGTATTTT. It codes for CASSRTSGSADTQYF.